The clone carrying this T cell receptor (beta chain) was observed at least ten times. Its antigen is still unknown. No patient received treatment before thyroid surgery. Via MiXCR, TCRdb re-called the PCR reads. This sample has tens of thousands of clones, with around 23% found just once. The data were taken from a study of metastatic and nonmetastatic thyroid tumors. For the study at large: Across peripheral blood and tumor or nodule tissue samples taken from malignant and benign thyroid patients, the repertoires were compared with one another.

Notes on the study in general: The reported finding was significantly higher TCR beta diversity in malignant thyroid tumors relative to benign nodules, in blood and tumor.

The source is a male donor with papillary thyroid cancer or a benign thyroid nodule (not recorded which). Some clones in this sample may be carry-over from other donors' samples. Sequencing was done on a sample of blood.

This CDR3 reads CASRWTGPGANVLTF. CDR3 bases: TGTGCCAGCAGATGGACAGGGCCCGGGGCCAACGTCCTGACTTTC. The gene calls are TRBV13 and TRBJ2-6; 8 nucleotides align to TRBD1. The CDR3 has 15 amino acids. The junction had 5 bases not matched to a gene; V was cut back by 6 bases and J by 4 bases. The germline CDR1 and CDR2 sequences are PRHDT and FYEKMQ (reference sequence). Variable domain in full (rest from reference TRBV13 and TRBJ2-6): AAGVIQSPRHLIKEKRETATLKCYPIPRHDTVYWYQQGPGQDPQFLISFYEKMQSDKGSIPDRFSAQQFSDYHSELNMSSLELGDSALYFCASRWTGPGANVLTFGAGSRLTVL.